This record concerns one T cell receptor beta chain sequence. What it recognizes is unknown. Method: immunoSEQ multiplex PCR; TCRdb's copy keeps in-frame clones and lacks some. The data show about 350,000 clones, approximately 85% seen once. This CDR3 region has 17 residues. In germline, CDR1 is KGHSH, CDR2 LQKENI. V was pared by 3 bases and J by 6 bases, with 9 bases of the junction left unmatched. The data were obtained in a study of Ad26.COV2.S vaccination and SARS-CoV-2 variants. Overall study: Donor got 5x10^10 or 1x10^11 viral particles of Ad26.COV2.S. Study-wide points: Researchers cautioned that TCR breadth and depth analyses may have underestimated total T cell responses. Breadth, reportedly substantial, characterized the spike-specific CD8+ and CD4+ T cell responses after vaccination.

Treatment noted: 15 to 20 received Ad26.COV2.S at low or high dose, single or two shots; a few received placebo; per-sample allocation not given. Sample collection was performed on day 63 after the first vaccine or placebo injection. Ad26 vector vaccine expressed Wuhan-strain SARS-CoV-2 spike. This sequence originates from a person aged 18-60 years who received the Ad26.COV2.S COVID-19 vaccine or a placebo. Sample: peripheral blood, taken in a trial of Ad26.COV2.S vaccine versus placebo. This chain connects TRBV18 to TRBJ2-1; 12 bases map to TRBD2. CDR3 bases: TGTGCCAGCTCACCGGGACTAGCGGGCCTACCTACCAATGAGCAGTTCTTC. It yields the protein CASSPGLAGLPTNEQFF.